This is a list of T cell receptor beta chains from one sample in a study of sequential checkpoint blockade in melanoma. TCRdb's copy holds only in-frame clones and misses some; the assay was immunoSEQ multiplex PCR. The data contain about 18,000 clones, approximately 69% of them seen just once; the ten biggest clones take up under 20%. Here the sequenced sample was CD8+ T cells sorted from blood (inferred from file names), taken from a patient given nivolumab and ipilimumab in sequence. Source of these receptors: a human donor with melanoma. Each CDR3 is given with its conserved first and last residue. The D gene is left open where the match is weak. A clone size is listed for some rows: how often the clone was seen (once, few, many), or a class if it is expanded.

j_gene: TRBJ1-5
v_gene: TRBV6-6
d_gene: .
abundance: once
CDR3aa: CAGRTDSNQPQHF
CDR3nt: TGTGCCGGTAGGACTGATAGCAATCAGCCCCAGCATTTT

j_gene: TRBJ1-1
v_gene: TRBV7-9
d_gene: TRBD1
abundance: .
CDR3aa: CASSGQVYTEAFF
CDR3nt: TGTGCCAGCAGCGGACAGGTATACACTGAAGCTTTCTTT

j_gene: TRBJ2-1
v_gene: TRBV27
d_gene: TRBD2
abundance: .
CDR3aa: CASSPRGGAGYNEQFF
CDR3nt: TGTGCCAGCAGTCCTCGGGGGGGAGCGGGGTACAATGAGCAGTTCTTC

j_gene: TRBJ2-7
v_gene: TRBV4-3
d_gene: .
abundance: .
CDR3aa: CASSQDFGSSYEQYF
CDR3nt: TGCGCCAGCAGCCAAGATTTCGGGAGCTCCTACGAGCAGTACTTC

j_gene: TRBJ2-1
v_gene: TRBV6-4
d_gene: TRBD2
abundance: .
CDR3aa: CASSVGGGSYNEQFF
CDR3nt: TGTGCCAGCAGTGTGGGGGGGGGCTCCTACAATGAGCAGTTCTTC

j_gene: TRBJ2-2
v_gene: TRBV7-6
d_gene: TRBD1
abundance: .
CDR3aa: CASSLASGQYTGELFF
CDR3nt: TGTGCCAGCAGCTTAGCCTCGGGACAGTACACCGGGGAGCTGTTTTTT

j_gene: TRBJ1-4
v_gene: TRBV7-9
d_gene: .
abundance: .
CDR3aa: CASSLRIGATGMEKLFF
CDR3nt: TGTGCCAGCAGCTTACGTATAGGGGCAACTGGAATGGAAAAACTGTTTTTT

j_gene: TRBJ1-1
v_gene: TRBV19
d_gene: TRBD1
abundance: .
CDR3aa: CASSNRGRPNTEAFF
CDR3nt: TGTGCCAGTAGCAATAGGGGGCGGCCTAACACTGAAGCTTTCTTT

j_gene: TRBJ1-1
v_gene: TRBV28
d_gene: .
abundance: .
CDR3aa: CASSLSDRNTEAFF
CDR3nt: TGTGCCAGCAGTTTGTCCGACAGGAACACTGAAGCTTTCTTT

j_gene: TRBJ1-4
v_gene: TRBV30
d_gene: TRBD1
abundance: .
CDR3aa: CAWSVRVRGPGTNEKLFF
CDR3nt: TGTGCCTGGAGTGTACGGGTCAGGGGGCCTGGAACTAATGAAAAACTGTTTTTT

j_gene: TRBJ1-1
v_gene: TRBV7-9
d_gene: TRBD1
abundance: .
CDR3aa: CASSTAGTVNTEAFF
CDR3nt: TGTGCCAGCAGCACAGCCGGGACAGTGAACACTGAAGCTTTCTTT

j_gene: TRBJ2-1
v_gene: TRBV2
d_gene: .
abundance: .
CDR3aa: CASSEAGVGHNEQFF
CDR3nt: TGTGCCAGCAGTGAAGCGGGAGTTGGGCACAATGAGCAGTTCTTC

j_gene: TRBJ2-7
v_gene: TRBV6-5
d_gene: TRBD2
abundance: medium-sized
CDR3aa: CASSPILGGTYEQYF
CDR3nt: TGTGCCAGCAGTCCTATTCTGGGGGGGACCTACGAGCAGTACTTC

j_gene: TRBJ2-7
v_gene: TRBV6-5
d_gene: .
abundance: once
CDR3aa: CASSERTSYEQYF
CDR3nt: TGTGCCAGCAGTGAAAGGACAAGCTACGAGCAGTACTTC

j_gene: TRBJ2-6
v_gene: TRBV6-5
d_gene: .
abundance: .
CDR3aa: CASSYSEASGANVLTF
CDR3nt: TGTGCCAGCAGTTACTCGGAGGCGTCTGGGGCCAACGTCCTGACTTTC

j_gene: TRBJ2-3
v_gene: TRBV6-1
d_gene: .
abundance: .
CDR3aa: CASSEQGVFSTDTQYF
CDR3nt: TGTGCCAGCAGTGAACAGGGCGTTTTTAGCACAGATACGCAGTATTTT

j_gene: TRBJ2-3
v_gene: TRBV27
d_gene: .
abundance: .
CDR3aa: CASSYLPGASDHTDTQYF
CDR3nt: TGTGCCAGCAGTTATCTCCCCGGGGCTAGCGATCACACAGATACGCAGTATTTT

j_gene: TRBJ2-2
v_gene: TRBV5-1
d_gene: TRBD2
abundance: few
CDR3aa: CASSYFGLAGEGTGELFF
CDR3nt: TGCGCCAGCAGTTACTTTGGACTAGCGGGGGAAGGGACCGGGGAGCTGTTTTTT

j_gene: TRBJ2-1
v_gene: TRBV29-1
d_gene: TRBD2
abundance: .
CDR3aa: CSATGGNEQFF
CDR3nt: TGCAGCGCGACGGGGGGGAATGAGCAGTTCTTC

j_gene: TRBJ2-1
v_gene: TRBV18
d_gene: .
abundance: .
CDR3aa: CASSPTGSNEQFF
CDR3nt: TGTGCCAGCTCACCAACCGGGTCAAATGAGCAGTTCTTC

j_gene: TRBJ2-7
v_gene: TRBV10-2
d_gene: TRBD1
abundance: .
CDR3aa: CASSVGQGYEQYF
CDR3nt: TGCGCCAGCAGTGTTGGACAGGGGTACGAGCAGTACTTC

j_gene: TRBJ2-7
v_gene: TRBV19
d_gene: .
abundance: few
CDR3aa: CASSITSSSYEQYF
CDR3nt: TGTGCCAGTAGTATAACCTCGAGCTCCTACGAGCAGTACTTC

j_gene: TRBJ1-1
v_gene: TRBV4-1
d_gene: .
abundance: .
CDR3aa: CASSQDRSGTTEAFF
CDR3nt: TGCGCCAGCAGCCAAGACCGATCCGGGACAACTGAAGCTTTCTTT